This T cell receptor (beta chain) comes out of a study of T cells in Graves' hyperthyroidism and ophthalmopathy. In the case of this clonotype: Its antigen is not known.

TCR beta CDR3 regions were amplified from RNA transcripts. A set of HTBI primers served as the primers for a first-round RT-PCR of the TCR CDR3. TCRdb independently ran MiXCR on the multiplex PCR reads; one entry per CDR3 protein. The table shows around 300,000 distinct CDR3 sequences, with 25% to 30% occurring only once. The junction had 14 bases not matched to a gene; V was cut back by 7 bases and J by 2 bases. The CDR3 consists of 15 residues. The germline CDR1 and CDR2 sequences are DFQATT and SNEGSKA (reference sequence). The study's findings and limits: Ophthalmopathy onset followed model prediction by a median approximately 6.2 months.

Sample: blood. The J gene is TRBJ2-7, the V gene TRBV20-1; the match to TRBD2 covers 7 bases. This receptor was obtained from a man aged 40-55 years with Graves' hyperthyroidism that later progressed to Graves' ophthalmopathy. The CDR3 here is CSGRRAGEPPYEQYF. Written as DNA, the CDR3 is TGCAGTGGGAGGCGGGCGGGAGAGCCCCCCTACGAGCAGTACTTC.